This paragraph reports one T cell receptor beta chain. This sample stems from a study of blood T cells in healthy people across ages. The CDR3 runs 15 residues. V shed 7 bases and J shed 0 bases, with 15 bases lying between them. Germline V gene lookup returns CDR1 SGHDN and CDR2 FVKESK. A J-beta primer mix and a sample-barcoded 5' primer were used in a second PCR of roughly 6 to 12 cycles. TCRdb reprocessed the 5' RACE reads with MiXCR, giving one entry per CDR3 protein. The table has about 1,400,000 distinct CDR3 sequences, 42% seen once. The sequenced material came from blood. The receptor comes from a woman younger than 30 in good health. The chain recombines TRBV14 with TRBJ1-1, with unresolved D. CDR3 nucleotides: TGTGCCAGCACTGTTACACGGCAGATGAACACTGAAGCTTTCTTT. Residues: CASTVTRQMNTEAFF.